This TCR beta chain was sequenced for a study of cytomegalovirus exposure and HLA in healthy donors. The study drew the donors from its approximately 110-subject validation cohort, separate from the roughly 700-subject first cohort. Profiling relied on immunoSEQ multiplex PCR, and the TCRdb table lists in-frame clones only, not all of them. The table lists 160,000 or so clones, 85% to 90% of them singletons. J lost 3 bases, V lost 6 bases, and 9 bases had no gene match. The CDR3 is 15 residues long. Germline values: CDR1 MNHNY, CDR2 SVGAGI (reference sequence). Sequencing was performed on PBMCs. The clonotype originates from a man younger than 35 in good health and CMV-seronegative. The gene calls are TRBV6-6 and TRBJ2-7; 9 positions agree with TRBD1. The CDR3 nucleotides are TGTGCCAGCAGCTCGGGACAGGGTCTACGCTACGAGCAGTACTTC. This encodes CASSSGQGLRYEQYF.